These 12 T cell receptor beta chains originate from one sample sequenced in a study of blood T cell repertoires in COVID-19. Only in-frame clones appear in the TCRdb table, and some are missing; sequencing was by immunoSEQ multiplex PCR. The sample gives about 130,000 clones, around 80% of which show up once; around 4% is in the top ten. Sequences were obtained from peripheral blood. All receptors come from a woman in her forties or fifties with acute or convalescent COVID-19.

The chain uses TRBV7-8 and TRBJ2-1, with 9 positions matching TRBD2. The CDR3 has 13 residues. CDR1 and CDR2 from the germline V gene are SGHVS and FQNEAQ. The CDR3 region is CASRLAENNEQFF. Written as DNA, the CDR3 is TGTGCAAGCCGACTAGCGGAAAACAATGAGCAGTTCTTC.

This chain uses TRBV7-8 with TRBJ2-3; no clear D. The CDR3 has 13 amino acids. Germline CDR1 SGHVS, CDR2 FQNEAQ. V was shortened by 3 bases and J by 5 bases, with 9 bases between the two germline ends. The DNA of the CDR3 is TGTGCCAGCAGCTTGGGCTCGATAGATACGCAGTATTTT. Protein: CASSLGSIDTQYF. The entire variable domain, with the rest obtained from reference TRBV7-8 and TRBJ2-3, is as follows: GAGVSQSPRYKVAKRGQDVALRCDPISGHVSLFWYQQALGQGPEFLTYFQNEAQLDKSGLPSDRFFAERPEGSVSTLKIQRTQQEDSAVYLCASSLGSIDTQYFGPGTRLTVL.

The chain employs TRBV9 and TRBJ1-1; D unclear. The CDR3 consists of 15 residues. Germline V CDR1 and CDR2: SGDLS, YYNGEE. Trimming took 0 bases from V and 7 from J, leaving 16 bases between them. CDR3 region: CASSVAPTGEGEAFF. The CDR3 bases are TGTGCCAGCAGCGTAGCTCCGACCGGAGAGGGTGAAGCTTTCTTT.

The gene calls are TRBV5-4 and TRBJ2-2; TRBD1 might be the D (5 bases). From germline, CDR1 is SGHNT and CDR2 YYREEE (reference sequence). This CDR3 has 15 amino acids. Trimming removed 0 bases at V and 4 bases at J, with 10 bases between. The chain's CDR3 is CASSLERGVTGELFF. The CDR3 DNA follows: TGTGCCAGCAGCTTGGAAAGGGGCGTCACCGGGGAGCTGTTTTTT.

This chain joins TRBV4-1 and TRBJ1-5; perhaps TRBD1 as D (6 bases). The V and J ends lost 3 bases and 3 bases respectively, with 12 bases between them. The CDR3 extends over 15 amino acids. The germline V gene has CDR1 MGHRA and CDR2 YSYEKL. The CDR3 bases are TGCGCCAGCAGCCAGGTACAGGGACCCAATCAGCCCCAGCATTTT. Its translation is CASSQVQGPNQPQHF.

The chain employs TRBV12-3 or TRBV12-4 and TRBJ1-1, with 7 positions matching TRBD1. Unmatched junction bases numbered 0, after V lost 4 bases and J lost 1 base. The CDR3 contains 13 residues. CDR3 region: CASSWTGNTEAFF. Written as DNA, the CDR3 is TGTGCCAGCAGTTGGACAGGGAACACTGAAGCTTTCTTT.

V usage is TRBV24-1 and J usage is TRBJ2-3, with D perhaps matching TRBD1 (6 bases). Germline loops: CDR1 KGHDR, CDR2 SFDVKD. Trimming shortened V by 9 bases and J by 0 bases, and 9 bases separated the two germline ends. The CDR3 extends over 13 amino acids. In DNA form, the CDR3 reads TGTGCCACCCGGGACACTAGCACAGATACGCAGTATTTT. It yields the protein CATRDTSTDTQYF.

The chain recombines TRBV5-1 with TRBJ2-7; D possibly corresponds to TRBD1 (5 bases). The CDR3 extends over 14 amino acids. Germline loops: CDR1 SGHRS, CDR2 YFSETQ. With 3 bases removed from V and 3 bases from J, the gap between germline ends came to 13 bases. The CDR3 reads CASSYDSPDYEQYF. DNA for the CDR3: TGCGCCAGCAGCTATGACAGCCCCGACTACGAGCAGTACTTC.

The chain carries TRBV7-9 and TRBJ2-1, with 10 nucleotides matching TRBD1. This CDR3 is 16 amino acids long. CDR1 and CDR2 (germline): SEHNR, FQNEAQ (reference sequence). J gave up 8 bases and V 1 base, and 8 bases lay outside the gene matches. The DNA of the CDR3 is TGTGCCAGCAGCTTAGGGCGACAGGGGGCAGGGGATGAGCAGTTCTTC. Its protein product is CASSLGRQGAGDEQFF.

This chain links TRBV3-1 (or the pseudogene TRBV3-2) with TRBJ1-2; tentatively, D is TRBD1 (5 bases). Germline V CDR1 and CDR2: LGHDT, YNNKEL (reference sequence). The CDR3 runs 13 residues. V gave up 1 base and J gave up 5 bases, with 8 bases separating them. The CDR3 DNA follows: TGTGCCAGCAGCCAAGGCCAGGGATATGGCTACACCTTC. This codes for CASSQGQGYGYTF.

The chain has TRBV5-8 and TRBJ1-3, with TRBD1 identical over 8 bases. This CDR3 has 15 amino acids. V lost 4 bases and J lost 2; bases outside the gene matches: 5. Per germline, CDR1 SGHTS and CDR2 YDEGEE. The CDR3, as DNA: TGTGCCAGCAGCACCGGACAGGGCCCTGGAAACACCATATATTTT. Translation gives CASSTGQGPGNTIYF.

The chain combines TRBV11-2 with TRBJ2-1, with 7 positions matching TRBD2. The V gene's germline CDR1 is SGHAT and CDR2 FQNNGV. The V segment lost 3 bases and the J segment 16 bases; nucleotides outside the gene matches: 9. The length of the CDR3 is 12 residues. CDR3 sequence (DNA): TGTGCCAGCAGCTTTCGCGGGAGTAAGATTTTCTTC. Protein: CASSFRGSKIFF.